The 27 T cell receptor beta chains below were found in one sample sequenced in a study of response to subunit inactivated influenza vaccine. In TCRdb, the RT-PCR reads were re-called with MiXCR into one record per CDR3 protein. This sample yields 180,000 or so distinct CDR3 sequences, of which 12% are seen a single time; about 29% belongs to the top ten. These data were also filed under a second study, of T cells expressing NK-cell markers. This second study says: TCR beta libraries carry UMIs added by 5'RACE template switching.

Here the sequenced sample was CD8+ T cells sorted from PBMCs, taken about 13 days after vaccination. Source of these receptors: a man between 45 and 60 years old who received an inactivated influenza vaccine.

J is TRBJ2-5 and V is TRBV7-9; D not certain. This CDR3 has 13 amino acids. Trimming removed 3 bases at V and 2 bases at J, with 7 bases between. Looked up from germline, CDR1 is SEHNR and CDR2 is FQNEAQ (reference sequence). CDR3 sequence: CASSFSWQETQYF. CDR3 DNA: TGTGCCAGCAGCTTCTCCTGGCAAGAGACCCAGTACTTC.

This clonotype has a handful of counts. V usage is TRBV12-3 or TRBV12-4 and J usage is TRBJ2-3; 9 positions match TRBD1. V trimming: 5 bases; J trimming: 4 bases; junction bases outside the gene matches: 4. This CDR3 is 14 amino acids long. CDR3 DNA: TGTGCCAGCAGTCCAGGGACAGGGCCAGATACGCAGTATTTT. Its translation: CASSPGTGPDTQYF.

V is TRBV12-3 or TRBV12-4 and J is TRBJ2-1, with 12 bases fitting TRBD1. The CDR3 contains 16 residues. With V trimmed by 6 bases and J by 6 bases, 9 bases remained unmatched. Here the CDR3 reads CASSLLRDRGRNEQFF. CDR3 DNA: TGTGCCAGCAGCCTCCTCCGGGACAGGGGGCGCAATGAGCAGTTCTTC.

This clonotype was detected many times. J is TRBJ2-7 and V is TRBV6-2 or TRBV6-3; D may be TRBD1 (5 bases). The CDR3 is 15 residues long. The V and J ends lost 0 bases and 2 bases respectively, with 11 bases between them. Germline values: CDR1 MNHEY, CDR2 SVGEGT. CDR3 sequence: CASSYSSRATYEQYF. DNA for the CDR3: TGTGCCAGCAGTTACTCATCCAGGGCCACCTACGAGCAGTACTTC.

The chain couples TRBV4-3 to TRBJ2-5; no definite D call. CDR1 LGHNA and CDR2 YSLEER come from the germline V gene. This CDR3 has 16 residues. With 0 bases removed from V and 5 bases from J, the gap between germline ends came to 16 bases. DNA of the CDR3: TGCGCCAGCAGCCAAGATCTCGATGTCCCCAATGAGACCCAGTACTTC. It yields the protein CASSQDLDVPNETQYF.

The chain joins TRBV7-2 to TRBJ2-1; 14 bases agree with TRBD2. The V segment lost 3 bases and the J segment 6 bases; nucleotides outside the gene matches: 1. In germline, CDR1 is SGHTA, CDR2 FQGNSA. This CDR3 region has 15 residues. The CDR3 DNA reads TGTGCCAGCAGCTTCGGACTAGCGGGGGGCAATGAGCAGTTCTTC. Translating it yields CASSFGLAGGNEQFF.

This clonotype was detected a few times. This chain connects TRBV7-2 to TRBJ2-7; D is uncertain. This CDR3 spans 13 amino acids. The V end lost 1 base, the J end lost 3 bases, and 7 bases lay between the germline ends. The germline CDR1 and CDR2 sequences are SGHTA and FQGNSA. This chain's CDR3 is CASSLGAHYEQYF. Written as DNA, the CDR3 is TGTGCCAGCAGCTTAGGGGCTCACTACGAGCAGTACTTC. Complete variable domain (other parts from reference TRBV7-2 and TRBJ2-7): GAGVSQSPSNKVTEKGKDVELRCDPISGHTALYWYRQSLGQGLEFLIYFQGNSAPDKSGLPSDRFSAERTGGSVSTLTIQRTQQEDSAVYLCASSLGAHYEQYFGPGTRLTVT.

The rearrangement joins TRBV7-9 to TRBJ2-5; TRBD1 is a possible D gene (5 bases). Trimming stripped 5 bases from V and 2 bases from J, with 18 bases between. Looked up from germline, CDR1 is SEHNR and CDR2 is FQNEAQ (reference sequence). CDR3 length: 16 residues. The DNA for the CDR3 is TGTGCCAGCAGCCCGCCCCCAACAGGCCCTCAAGAGACCCAGTACTTC. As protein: CASSPPPTGPQETQYF.

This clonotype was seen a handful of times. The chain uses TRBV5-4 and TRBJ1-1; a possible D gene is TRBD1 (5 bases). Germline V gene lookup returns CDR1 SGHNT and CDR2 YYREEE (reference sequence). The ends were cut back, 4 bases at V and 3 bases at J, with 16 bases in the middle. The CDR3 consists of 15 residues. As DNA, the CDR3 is TGTGCCAGCAGCACCTGGGACCCTTGGGACACTGAAGCTTTCTTT. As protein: CASSTWDPWDTEAFF.

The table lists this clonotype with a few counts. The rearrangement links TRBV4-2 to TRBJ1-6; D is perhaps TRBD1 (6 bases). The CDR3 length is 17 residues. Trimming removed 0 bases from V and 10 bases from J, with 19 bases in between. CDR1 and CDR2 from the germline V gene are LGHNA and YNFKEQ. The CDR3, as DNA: TGTGCCAGCAGCCAAGATATCTCCGGACAGTATAGGTCACCCCTCCACTTT. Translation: CASSQDISGQYRSPLHF.

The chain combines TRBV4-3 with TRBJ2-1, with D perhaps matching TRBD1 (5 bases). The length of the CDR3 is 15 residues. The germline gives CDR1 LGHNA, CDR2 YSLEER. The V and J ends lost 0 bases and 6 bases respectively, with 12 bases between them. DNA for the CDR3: TGCGCCAGCAGCCAAGATAGGGGCCGTATCAATGAGCAGTTCTTC. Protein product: CASSQDRGRINEQFF.

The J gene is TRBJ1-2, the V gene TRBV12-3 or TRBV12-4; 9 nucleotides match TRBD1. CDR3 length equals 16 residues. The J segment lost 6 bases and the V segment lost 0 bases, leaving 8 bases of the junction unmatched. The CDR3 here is CASSLALMGTGNGYTF. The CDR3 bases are TGTGCCAGCAGTTTAGCGCTAATGGGGACAGGGAATGGCTACACCTTC.

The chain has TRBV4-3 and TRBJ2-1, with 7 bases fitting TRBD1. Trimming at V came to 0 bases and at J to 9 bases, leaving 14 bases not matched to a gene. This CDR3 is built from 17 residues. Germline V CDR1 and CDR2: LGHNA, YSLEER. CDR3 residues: CASSQDISRGRKGEQFF. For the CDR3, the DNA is TGCGCCAGCAGCCAAGATATCTCGAGGGGGCGAAAAGGTGAGCAGTTCTTC.

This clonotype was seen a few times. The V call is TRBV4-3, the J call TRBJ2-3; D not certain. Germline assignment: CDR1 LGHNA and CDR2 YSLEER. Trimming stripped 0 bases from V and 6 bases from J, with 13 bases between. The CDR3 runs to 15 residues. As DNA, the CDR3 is TGCGCCAGCAGCCAAGATGAGGTAGCACCCGATACGCAGTATTTT. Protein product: CASSQDEVAPDTQYF.

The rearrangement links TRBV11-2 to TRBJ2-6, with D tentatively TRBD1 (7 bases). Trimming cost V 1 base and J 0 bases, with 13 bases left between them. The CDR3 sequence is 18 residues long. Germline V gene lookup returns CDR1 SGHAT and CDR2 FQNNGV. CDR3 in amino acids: CASSLVAGGFSGANVLTF. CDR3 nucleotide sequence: TGTGCCAGCAGCTTAGTGGCAGGGGGGTTCTCTGGGGCCAACGTCCTGACTTTC.

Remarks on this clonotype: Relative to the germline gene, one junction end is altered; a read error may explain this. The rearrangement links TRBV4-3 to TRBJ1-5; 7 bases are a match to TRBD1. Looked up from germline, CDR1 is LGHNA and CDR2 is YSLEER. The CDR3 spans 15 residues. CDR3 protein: CASSQFRGVGQPQPF. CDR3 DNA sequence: TGCGCCAGCAGCCAATTCAGGGGGGTGGGTCAGCCCCAGCCTTTT.

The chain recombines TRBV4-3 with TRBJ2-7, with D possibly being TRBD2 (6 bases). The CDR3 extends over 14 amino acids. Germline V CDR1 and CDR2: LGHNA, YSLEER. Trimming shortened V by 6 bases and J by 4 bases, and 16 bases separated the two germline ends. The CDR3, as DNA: TGCGCCAGCAGTTCGACGGGAGTAAAGTACGAGCAGTACTTC. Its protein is CASSSTGVKYEQYF.

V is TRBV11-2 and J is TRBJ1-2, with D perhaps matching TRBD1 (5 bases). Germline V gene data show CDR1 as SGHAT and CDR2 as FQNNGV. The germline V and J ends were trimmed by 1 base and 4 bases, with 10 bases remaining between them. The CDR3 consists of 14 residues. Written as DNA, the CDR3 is TGTGCCAGCAGCTTAGTACGGGGCGGCTATGGCTACACCTTC. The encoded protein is CASSLVRGGYGYTF.

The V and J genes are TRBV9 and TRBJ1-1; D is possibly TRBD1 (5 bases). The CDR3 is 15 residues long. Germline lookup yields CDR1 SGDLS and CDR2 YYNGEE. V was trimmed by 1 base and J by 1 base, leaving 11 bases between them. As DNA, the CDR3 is TGTGCCAGCAGCGTATTTGCGGGGGGGAACACTGAAGCTTTCTTT. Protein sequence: CASSVFAGGNTEAFF.

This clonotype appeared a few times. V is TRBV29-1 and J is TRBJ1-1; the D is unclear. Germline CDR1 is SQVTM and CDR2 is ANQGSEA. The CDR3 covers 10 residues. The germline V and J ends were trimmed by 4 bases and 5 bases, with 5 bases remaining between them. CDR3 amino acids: CSVVGTEAFF. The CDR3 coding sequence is TGCAGCGTTGTTGGGACTGAAGCTTTCTTT. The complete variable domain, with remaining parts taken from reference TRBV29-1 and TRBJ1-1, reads SAVISQKPSRDICQRGTSLTIQCQVDSQVTMMFWYRQQPGQSLTLIATANQGSEATYESGFVIDKFPISRPNLTFSTLTVSNMSPEDSSIYLCSVVGTEAFFGQGTRLTVV.

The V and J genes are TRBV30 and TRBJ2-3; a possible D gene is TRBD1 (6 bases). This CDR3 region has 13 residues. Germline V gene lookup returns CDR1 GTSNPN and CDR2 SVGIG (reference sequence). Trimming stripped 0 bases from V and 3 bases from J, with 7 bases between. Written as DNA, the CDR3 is TGTGCCTGGAGTGTACAGGGAACAGATACGCAGTATTTT. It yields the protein CAWSVQGTDTQYF. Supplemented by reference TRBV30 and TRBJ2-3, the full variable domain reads SQTIHQWPATLVQPVGSPLSLECTVEGTSNPNLYWYRQAAGRGLQLLFYSVGIGQISSEVPQNLSASRPQDRQFILSSKKLLLSDSGFYLCAWSVQGTDTQYFGPGTRLTVL.

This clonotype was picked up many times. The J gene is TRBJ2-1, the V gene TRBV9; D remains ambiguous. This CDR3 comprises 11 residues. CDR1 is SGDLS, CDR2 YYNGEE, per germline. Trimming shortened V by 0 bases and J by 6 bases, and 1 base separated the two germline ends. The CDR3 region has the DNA TGTGCCAGCAGCGTAGCCAATGAGCAGTTCTTC. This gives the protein CASSVANEQFF.

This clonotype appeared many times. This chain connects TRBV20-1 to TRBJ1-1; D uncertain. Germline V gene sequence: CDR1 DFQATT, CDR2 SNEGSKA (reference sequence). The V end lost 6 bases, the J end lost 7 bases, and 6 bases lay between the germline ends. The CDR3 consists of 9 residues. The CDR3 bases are TGCAGTGCCGGGAATGAAGCTTTCTTT. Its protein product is CSAGNEAFF.

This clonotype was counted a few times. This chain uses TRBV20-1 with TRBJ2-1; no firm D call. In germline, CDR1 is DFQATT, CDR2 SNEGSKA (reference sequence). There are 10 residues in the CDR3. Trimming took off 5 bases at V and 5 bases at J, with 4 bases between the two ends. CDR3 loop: CSAYDNEQFF. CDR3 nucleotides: TGCAGTGCTTACGACAATGAGCAGTTCTTC.

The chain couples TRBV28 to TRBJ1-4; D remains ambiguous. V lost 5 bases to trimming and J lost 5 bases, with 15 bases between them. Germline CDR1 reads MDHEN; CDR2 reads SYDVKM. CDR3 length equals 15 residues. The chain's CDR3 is CASSRVGIINEKLFF. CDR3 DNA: TGTGCCAGCAGTCGGGTAGGGATAATCAATGAAAAACTGTTTTTT.

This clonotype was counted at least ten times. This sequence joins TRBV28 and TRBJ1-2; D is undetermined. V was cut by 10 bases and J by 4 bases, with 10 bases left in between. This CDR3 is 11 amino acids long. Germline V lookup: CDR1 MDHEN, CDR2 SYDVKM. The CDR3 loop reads CATRGLYGYTF. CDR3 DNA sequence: TGTGCCACCCGCGGTCTCTATGGCTACACCTTC.

The CDR3, as DNA: TGTGCCAGCATGCTCCGGGACAGGGCTAGAGGTCAGCCCCAGCATTTT. It yields the protein CASMLRDRARGQPQHF. The genes are TRBV21-1 and TRBJ1-5; the tabulated D call, TRBD1, remains unverified against the DNA. TRBV21-1 is annotated as a pseudogene. The CDR3 sequence is 16 residues long.